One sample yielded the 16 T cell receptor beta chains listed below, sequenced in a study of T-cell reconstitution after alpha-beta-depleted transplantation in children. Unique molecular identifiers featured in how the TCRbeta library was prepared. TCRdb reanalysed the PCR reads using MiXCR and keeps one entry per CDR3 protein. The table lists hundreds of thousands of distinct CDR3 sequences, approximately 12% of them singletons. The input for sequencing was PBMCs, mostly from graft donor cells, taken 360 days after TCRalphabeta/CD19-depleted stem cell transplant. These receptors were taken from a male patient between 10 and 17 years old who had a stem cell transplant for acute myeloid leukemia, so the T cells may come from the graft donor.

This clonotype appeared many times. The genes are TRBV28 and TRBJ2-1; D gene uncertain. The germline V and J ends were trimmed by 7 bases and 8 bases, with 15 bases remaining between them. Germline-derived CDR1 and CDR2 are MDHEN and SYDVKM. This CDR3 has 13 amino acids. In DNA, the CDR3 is TGTGCCAGCATCCACTCTACGACGGATGAGCAGTTCTTC. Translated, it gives CASIHSTTDEQFF.

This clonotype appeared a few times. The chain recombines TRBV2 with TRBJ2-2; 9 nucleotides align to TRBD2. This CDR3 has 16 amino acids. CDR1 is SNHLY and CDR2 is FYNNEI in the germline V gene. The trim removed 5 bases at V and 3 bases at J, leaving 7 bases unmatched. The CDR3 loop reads CASSPTSGQYTGELFF. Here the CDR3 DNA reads TGTGCCAGCAGTCCCACTAGCGGGCAATACACCGGGGAGCTGTTTTTT. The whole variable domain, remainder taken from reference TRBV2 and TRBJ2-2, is EPEVTQTPSHQVTQMGQEVILRCVPISNHLYFYWYRQILGQKVEFLVSFYNNEISEKSEIFDDQFSVERPDGSNFTLKIRSTKLEDSAMYFCASSPTSGQYTGELFFGEGSRLTVL.

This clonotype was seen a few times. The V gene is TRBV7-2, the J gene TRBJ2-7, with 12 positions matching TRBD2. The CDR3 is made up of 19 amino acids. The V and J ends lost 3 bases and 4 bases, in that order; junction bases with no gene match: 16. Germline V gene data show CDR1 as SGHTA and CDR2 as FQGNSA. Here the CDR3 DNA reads TGTGCCAGCAGCTTCGCTCGACTAGCGGGAGACGTTGGGATTTACGAGCAGTACTTC. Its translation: CASSFARLAGDVGIYEQYF.

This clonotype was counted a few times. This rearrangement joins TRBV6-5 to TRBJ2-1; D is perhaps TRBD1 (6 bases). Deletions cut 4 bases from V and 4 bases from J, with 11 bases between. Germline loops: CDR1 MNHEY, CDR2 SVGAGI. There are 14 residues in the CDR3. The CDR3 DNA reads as TGTGCCAGCAGTTTTCTAGGACAGTACAATGAGCAGTTCTTC. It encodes CASSFLGQYNEQFF.

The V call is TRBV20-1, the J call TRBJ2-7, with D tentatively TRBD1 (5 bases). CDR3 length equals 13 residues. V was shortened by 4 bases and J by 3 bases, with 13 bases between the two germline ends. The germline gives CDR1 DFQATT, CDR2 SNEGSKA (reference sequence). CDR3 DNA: TGCAGTGCTAACCACAGGCGGAACTACGAGCAGTACTTC. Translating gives CSANHRRNYEQYF.

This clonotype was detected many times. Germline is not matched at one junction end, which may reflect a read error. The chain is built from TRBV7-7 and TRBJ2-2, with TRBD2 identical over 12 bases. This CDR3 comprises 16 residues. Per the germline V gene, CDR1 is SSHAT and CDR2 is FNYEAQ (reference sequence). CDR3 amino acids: CASSLGGTSGTGELFF. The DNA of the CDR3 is TGTGCTAGCAGCTTAGGCGGGACTAGCGGGACCGGGGAGCTGTTTTTT. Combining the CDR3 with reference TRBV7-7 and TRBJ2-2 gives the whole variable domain GAGVSQSPRYKVTKRGQDVTLRCDPISSHATLYWYQQALGQGPEFLTYFNYEAQPDKSGLPSDRFSAERPEGSISTLTIQRTEQRDSAMYRCASSLGGTSGTGELFFGEGSRLTVL.

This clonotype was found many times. The CDR3 sequence: CASSSSWTGGILETQYF. CDR3 bases: TGTGCCAGCAGTTCGTCCTGGACAGGGGGCATATTGGAGACCCAGTACTTC. The J gene is TRBJ2-5, the V gene TRBV6-5, with 11 nucleotides matching TRBD1. The J segment lost 5 bases and the V segment lost 4 bases, leaving 12 bases of the junction unmatched. The CDR3 covers 17 residues. In germline, CDR1 is MNHEY, CDR2 SVGAGI.

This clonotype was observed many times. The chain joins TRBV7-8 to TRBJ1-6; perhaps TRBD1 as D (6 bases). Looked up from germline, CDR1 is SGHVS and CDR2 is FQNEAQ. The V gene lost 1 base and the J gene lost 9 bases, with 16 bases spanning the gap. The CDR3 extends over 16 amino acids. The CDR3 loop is CASSLGRGAGISPLHF. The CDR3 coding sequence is TGTGCCAGCAGCTTAGGTCGGGGGGCGGGAATTTCACCCCTCCACTTT.

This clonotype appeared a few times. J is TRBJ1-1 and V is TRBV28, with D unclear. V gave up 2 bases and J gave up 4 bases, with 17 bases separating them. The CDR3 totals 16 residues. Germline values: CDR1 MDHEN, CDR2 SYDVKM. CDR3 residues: CASSLPAGGSGTEAFF. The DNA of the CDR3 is TGTGCCAGCAGTTTACCCGCGGGAGGGTCGGGCACTGAAGCTTTCTTT.

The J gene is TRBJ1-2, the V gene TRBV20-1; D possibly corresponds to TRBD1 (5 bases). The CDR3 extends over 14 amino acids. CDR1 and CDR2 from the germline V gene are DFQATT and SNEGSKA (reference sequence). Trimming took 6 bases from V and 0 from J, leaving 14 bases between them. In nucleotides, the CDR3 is TGCAGTGCGTTTTTGGGGCCTCCTAACTATGGCTACACCTTC. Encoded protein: CSAFLGPPNYGYTF.

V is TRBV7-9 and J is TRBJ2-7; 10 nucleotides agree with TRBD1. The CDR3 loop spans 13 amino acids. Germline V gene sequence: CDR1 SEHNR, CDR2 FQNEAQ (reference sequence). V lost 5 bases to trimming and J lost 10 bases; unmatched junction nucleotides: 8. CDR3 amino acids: CASSERQGADQYF. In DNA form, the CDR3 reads TGTGCCAGCAGCGAACGACAGGGGGCGGACCAGTACTTC.

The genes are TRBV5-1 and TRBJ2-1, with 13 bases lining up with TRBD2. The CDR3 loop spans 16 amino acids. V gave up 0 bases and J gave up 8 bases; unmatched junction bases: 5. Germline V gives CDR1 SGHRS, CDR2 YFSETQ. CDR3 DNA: TGCGCCAGCAGCTTGGAGGGGACTAGCGGGAAAGATGAGCAGTTCTTC. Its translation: CASSLEGTSGKDEQFF.

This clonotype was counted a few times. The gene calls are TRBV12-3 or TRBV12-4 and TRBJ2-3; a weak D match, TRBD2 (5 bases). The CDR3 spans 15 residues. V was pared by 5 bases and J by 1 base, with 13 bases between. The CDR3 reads CASSTDARGTDTQYF. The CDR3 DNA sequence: TGTGCCAGCAGTACAGACGCGCGGGGCACAGATACGCAGTATTTT.

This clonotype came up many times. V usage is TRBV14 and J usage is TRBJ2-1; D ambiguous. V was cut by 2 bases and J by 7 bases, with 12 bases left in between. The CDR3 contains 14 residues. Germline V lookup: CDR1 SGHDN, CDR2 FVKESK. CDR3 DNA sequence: TGTGCCAGCAGCCAAAAGTACAAGGGTAATGAGCAGTTCTTC. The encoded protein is CASSQKYKGNEQFF.

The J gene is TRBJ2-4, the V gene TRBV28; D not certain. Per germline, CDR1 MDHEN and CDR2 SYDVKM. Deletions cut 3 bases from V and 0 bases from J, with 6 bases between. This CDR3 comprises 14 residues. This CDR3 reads CASSFRLAKNIQYF. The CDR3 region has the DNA TGTGCCAGCAGTTTTAGATTAGCCAAAAACATTCAGTACTTC.

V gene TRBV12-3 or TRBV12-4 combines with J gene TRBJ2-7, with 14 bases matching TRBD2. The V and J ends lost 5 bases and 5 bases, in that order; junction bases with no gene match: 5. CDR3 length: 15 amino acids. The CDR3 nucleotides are TGTGCCAGCAGTGTGGGACTAGCGGGAGAACACGAGCAGTACTTC. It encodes CASSVGLAGEHEQYF.